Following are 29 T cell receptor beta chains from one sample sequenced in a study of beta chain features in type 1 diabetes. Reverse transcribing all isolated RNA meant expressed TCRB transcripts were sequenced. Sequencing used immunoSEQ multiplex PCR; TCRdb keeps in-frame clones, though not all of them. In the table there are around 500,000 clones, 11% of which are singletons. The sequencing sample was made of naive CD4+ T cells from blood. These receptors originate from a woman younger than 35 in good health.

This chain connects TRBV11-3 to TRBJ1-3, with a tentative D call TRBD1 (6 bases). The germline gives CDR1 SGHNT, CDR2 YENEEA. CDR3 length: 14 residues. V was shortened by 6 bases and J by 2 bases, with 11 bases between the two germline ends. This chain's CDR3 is CASSHTGPGNTIYF. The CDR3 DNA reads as TGTGCCAGCAGTCATACAGGGCCTGGAAACACCATATATTTT. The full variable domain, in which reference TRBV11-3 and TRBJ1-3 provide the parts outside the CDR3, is EAGVVQSPRYKIIEKKQPVAFWCNPISGHNTLYWYLQNLGQGPELLIRYENEEAVDDSQLPKDRFSAERLKGVDSTLKIQPAELGDSAVYLCASSHTGPGNTIYFGEGSWLTVV.

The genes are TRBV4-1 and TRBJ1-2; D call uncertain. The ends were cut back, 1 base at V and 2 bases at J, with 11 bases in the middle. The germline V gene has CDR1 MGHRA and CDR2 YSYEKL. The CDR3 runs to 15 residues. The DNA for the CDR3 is TGCGCCAGCAGCCAAGGAGCGGTCCTGAACTATGGCTACACCTTC. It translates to CASSQGAVLNYGYTF.

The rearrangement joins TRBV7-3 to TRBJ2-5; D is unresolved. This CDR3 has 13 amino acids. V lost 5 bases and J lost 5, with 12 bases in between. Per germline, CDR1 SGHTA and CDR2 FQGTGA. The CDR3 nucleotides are TGTGCCAGCAGCAGGGCTGCTCAGGAGACCCAGTACTTC. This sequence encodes CASSRAAQETQYF.

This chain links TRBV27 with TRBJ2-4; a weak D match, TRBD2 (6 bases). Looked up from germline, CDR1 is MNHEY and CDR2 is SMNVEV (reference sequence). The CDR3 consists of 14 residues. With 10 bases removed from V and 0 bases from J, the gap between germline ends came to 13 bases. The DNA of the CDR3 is TGTGCCACCCGAGGAGCGGGAGCCAAAAACATTCAGTACTTC. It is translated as CATRGAGAKNIQYF.

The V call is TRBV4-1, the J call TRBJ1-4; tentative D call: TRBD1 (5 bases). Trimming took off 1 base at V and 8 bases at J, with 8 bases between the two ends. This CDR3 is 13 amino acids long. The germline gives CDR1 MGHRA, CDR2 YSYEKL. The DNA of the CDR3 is TGCGCCAGCAGCCAAGTTGGGGCAGAAAAACTGTTTTTT. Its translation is CASSQVGAEKLFF.

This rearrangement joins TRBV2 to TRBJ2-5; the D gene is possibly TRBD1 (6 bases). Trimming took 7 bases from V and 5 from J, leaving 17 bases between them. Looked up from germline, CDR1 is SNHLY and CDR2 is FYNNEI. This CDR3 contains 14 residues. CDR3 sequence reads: CASTGQLPGETQYF. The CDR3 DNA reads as TGTGCCAGCACAGGACAGCTCCCCGGGGAGACCCAGTACTTC. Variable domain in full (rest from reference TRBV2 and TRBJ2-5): EPEVTQTPSHQVTQMGQEVILRCVPISNHLYFYWYRQILGQKVEFLVSFYNNEISEKSEIFDDQFSVERPDGSNFTLKIRSTKLEDSAMYFCASTGQLPGETQYFGPGTRLLVL.

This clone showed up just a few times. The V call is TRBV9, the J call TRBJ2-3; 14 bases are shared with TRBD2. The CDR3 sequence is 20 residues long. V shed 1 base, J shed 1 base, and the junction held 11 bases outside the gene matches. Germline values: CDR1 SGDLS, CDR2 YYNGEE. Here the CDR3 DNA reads TGTGCCAGCAGCGTAAGGGAGACTAGCGGGAGGGCACCAGGCACAGATACGCAGTATTTT. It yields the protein CASSVRETSGRAPGTDTQYF.

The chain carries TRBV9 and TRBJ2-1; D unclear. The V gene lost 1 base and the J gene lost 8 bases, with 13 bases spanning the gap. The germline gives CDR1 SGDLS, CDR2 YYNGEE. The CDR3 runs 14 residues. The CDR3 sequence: CASSVSVYADEQFF. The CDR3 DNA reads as TGTGCCAGCAGCGTATCAGTCTATGCGGATGAGCAGTTCTTC.

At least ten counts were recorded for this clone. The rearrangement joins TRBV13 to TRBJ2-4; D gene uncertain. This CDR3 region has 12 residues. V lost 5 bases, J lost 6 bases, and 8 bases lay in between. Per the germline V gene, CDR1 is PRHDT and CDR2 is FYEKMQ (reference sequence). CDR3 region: CASSRTGNIQYF. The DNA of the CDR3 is TGTGCCAGCAGCAGGACGGGAAACATTCAGTACTTC.

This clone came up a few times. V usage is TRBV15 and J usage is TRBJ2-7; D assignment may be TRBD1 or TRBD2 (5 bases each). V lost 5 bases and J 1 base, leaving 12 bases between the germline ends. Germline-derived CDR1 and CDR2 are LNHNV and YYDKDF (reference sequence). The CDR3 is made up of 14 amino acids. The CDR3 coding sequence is TGTGCCACCAGCGGACCGGGACGTTCCTACGAGCAGTACTTC. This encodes CATSGPGRSYEQYF.

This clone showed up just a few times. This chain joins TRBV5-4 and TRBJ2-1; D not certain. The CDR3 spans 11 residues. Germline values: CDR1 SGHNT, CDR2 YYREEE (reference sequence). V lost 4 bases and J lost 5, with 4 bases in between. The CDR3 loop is CASSQNNEQFF. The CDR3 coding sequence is TGTGCCAGCAGCCAAAACAATGAGCAGTTCTTC.

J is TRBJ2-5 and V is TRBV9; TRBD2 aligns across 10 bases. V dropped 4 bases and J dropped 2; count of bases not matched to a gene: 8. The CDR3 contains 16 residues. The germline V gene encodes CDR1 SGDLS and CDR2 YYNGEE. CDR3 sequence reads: CASSPTPSGGQETQYF. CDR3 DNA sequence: TGTGCCAGCAGCCCGACGCCTAGCGGGGGACAAGAGACCCAGTACTTC.

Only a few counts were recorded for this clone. CDR3 sequence reads: CASSEASWFRSPLHF. The CDR3 DNA is TGTGCCAGCAGTGAAGCGTCGTGGTTTCGTTCACCCCTCCACTTT. The gene calls are TRBV6-1 and TRBJ1-6; the D is unclear. This CDR3 contains 15 residues. The germline V and J ends were trimmed by 0 bases and 9 bases, with 12 bases remaining between them. Germline V gene sequence: CDR1 MNHNS, CDR2 SASEGT.

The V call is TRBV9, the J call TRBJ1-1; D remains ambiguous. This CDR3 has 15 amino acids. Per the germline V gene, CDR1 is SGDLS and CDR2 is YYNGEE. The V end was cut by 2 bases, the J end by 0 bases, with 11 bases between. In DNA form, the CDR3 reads TGTGCCAGCAGCGTGGGCCCCGAGCTGAACACTGAAGCTTTCTTT. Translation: CASSVGPELNTEAFF. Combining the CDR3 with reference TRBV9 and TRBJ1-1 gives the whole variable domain DSGVTQTPKHLITATGQRVTLRCSPRSGDLSVYWYQQSLDQGLQFLIQYYNGEERAKGNILERFSAQQFPDLHSELNLSSLELGDSALYFCASSVGPELNTEAFFGQGTRLTVV.

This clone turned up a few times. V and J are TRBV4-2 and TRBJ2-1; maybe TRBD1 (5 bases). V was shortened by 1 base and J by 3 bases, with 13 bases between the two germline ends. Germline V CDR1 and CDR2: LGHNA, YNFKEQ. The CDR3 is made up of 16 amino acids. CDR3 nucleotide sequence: TGTGCCAGCAGCCAAGTGCCGGCTAGGGGCTACAATGAGCAGTTCTTC. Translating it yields CASSQVPARGYNEQFF.

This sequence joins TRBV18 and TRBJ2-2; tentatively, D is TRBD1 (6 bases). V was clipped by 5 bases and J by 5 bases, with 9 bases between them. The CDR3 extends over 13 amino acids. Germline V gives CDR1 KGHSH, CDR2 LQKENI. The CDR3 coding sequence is TGTGCCAGCTCAGCAACAGGGACCGGGGAGCTGTTTTTT. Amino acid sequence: CASSATGTGELFF.

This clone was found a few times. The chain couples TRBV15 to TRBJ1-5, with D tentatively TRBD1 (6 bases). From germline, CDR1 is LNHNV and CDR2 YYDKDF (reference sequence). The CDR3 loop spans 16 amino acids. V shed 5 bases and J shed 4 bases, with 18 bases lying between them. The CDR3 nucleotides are TGTGCCACCAGCCCATCTTCCACAGGGCCGAATCAGCCCCAGCATTTT. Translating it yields CATSPSSTGPNQPQHF.

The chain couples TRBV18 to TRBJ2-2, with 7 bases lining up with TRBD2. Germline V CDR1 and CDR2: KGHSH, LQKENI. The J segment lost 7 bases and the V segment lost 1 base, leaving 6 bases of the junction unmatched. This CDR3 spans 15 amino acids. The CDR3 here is CASSPRTRFSGELFF. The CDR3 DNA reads TGTGCCAGCTCACCACGGACTAGGTTTAGCGGGGAGCTGTTTTTT.

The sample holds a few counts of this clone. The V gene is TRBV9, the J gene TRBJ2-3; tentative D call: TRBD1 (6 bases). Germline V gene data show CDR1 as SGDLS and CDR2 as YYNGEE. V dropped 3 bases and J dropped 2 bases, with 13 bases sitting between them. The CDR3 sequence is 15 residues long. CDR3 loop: CASSAQGPHTDTQYF. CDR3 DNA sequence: TGTGCCAGCAGCGCACAGGGTCCCCACACAGATACGCAGTATTTT.

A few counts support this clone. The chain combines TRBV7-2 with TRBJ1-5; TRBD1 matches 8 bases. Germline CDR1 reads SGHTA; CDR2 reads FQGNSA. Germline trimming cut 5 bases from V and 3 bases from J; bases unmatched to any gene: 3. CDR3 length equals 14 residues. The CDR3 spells CASSQDRANQPQHF. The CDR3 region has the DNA TGTGCCAGCAGCCAGGACAGGGCCAATCAGCCCCAGCATTTT.

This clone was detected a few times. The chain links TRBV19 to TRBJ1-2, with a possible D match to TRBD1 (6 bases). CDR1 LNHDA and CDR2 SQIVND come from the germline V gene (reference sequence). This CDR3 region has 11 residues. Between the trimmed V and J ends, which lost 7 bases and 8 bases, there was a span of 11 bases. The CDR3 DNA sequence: TGTGCCAGTACAGGGGCTCGGGGCTACACCTTC. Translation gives CASTGARGYTF.

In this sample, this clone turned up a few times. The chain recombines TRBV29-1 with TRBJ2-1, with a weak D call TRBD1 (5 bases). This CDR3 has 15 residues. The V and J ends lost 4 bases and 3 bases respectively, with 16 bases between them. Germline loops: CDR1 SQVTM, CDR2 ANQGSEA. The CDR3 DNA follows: TGCAGCGTTGGTCGATCAGGGTCTAACTACAATGAGCAGTTCTTC. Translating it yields CSVGRSGSNYNEQFF.

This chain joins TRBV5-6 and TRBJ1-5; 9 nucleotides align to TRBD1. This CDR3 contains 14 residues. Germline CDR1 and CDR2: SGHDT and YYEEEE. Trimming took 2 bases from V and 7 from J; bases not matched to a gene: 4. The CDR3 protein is CASSFTGGGQPQHF. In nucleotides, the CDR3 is TGTGCCAGCAGCTTCACAGGGGGCGGGCAGCCCCAGCATTTT.

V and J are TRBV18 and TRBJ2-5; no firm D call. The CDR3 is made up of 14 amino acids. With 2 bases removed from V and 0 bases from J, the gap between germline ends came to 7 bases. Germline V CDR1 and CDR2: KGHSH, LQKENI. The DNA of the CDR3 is TGTGCCAGCTCACCATTACAGAACCAAGAGACCCAGTACTTC. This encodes CASSPLQNQETQYF.

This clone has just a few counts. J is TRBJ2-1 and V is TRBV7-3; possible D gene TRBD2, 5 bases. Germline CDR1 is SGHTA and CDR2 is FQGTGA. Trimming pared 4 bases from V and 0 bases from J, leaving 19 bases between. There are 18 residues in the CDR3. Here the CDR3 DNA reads TGTGCCAGCAGCTCCTCTGTGGGAGCGAAGAGCTCCTACAATGAGCAGTTCTTC. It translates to CASSSSVGAKSSYNEQFF.

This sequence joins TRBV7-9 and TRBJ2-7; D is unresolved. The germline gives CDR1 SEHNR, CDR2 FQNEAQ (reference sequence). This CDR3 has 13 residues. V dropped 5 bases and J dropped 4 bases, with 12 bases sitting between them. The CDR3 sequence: CASSPVGSYEQYF. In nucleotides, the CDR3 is TGTGCCAGCAGCCCAGTGGGTTCATACGAGCAGTACTTC.

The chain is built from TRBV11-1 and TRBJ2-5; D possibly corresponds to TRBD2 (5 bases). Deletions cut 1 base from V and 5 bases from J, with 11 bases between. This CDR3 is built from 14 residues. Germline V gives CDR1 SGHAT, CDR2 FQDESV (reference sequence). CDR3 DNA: TGTGCCAGCAGCTTAGATCCAGCGGCGGAGACCCAGTACTTC. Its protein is CASSLDPAAETQYF.

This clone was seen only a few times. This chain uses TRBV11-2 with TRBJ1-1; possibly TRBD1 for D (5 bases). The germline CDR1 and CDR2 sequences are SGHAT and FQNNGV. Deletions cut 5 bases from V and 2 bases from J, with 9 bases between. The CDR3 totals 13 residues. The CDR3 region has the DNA TGTGCCAGCAGCGATGACAGAAACACTGAAGCTTTCTTT. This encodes CASSDDRNTEAFF. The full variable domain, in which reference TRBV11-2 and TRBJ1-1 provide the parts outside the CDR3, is EAGVAQSPRYKIIEKRQSVAFWCNPISGHATLYWYQQILGQGPKLLIQFQNNGVVDDSQLPKDRFSAERLKGVDSTLKIQPAKLEDSAVYLCASSDDRNTEAFFGQGTRLTVV.

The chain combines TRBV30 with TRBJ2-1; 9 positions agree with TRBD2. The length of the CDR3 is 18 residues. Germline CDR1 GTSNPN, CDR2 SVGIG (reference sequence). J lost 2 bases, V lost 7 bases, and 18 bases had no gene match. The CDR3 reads CALQKGSSGALTYNEQFF. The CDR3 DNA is TGTGCCTTGCAAAAGGGGTCTAGCGGGGCTTTAACCTACAATGAGCAGTTCTTC.